This TCR beta chain was sequenced in a study of T cells after posttransplantation cyclophosphamide. Study-level results: After PTCy, TRB diversity resembled that of CNI/methotrexate controls.

Concerning this clone itself: Its target is unknown.

Using immunoSEQ multiplex PCR, the repertoire was profiled, and TCRdb retains in-frame clones only, with some absent. The sample has around 66,000 clones; roughly 93% are singletons. This related bone marrow graft donor gave peripheral blood on the day of marrow donation. Germline lookup yields CDR1 KGHSH and CDR2 LQKENI. The CDR3 length is 14 residues. V gave up 1 base and J gave up 6 bases, with 9 bases separating them. Sequences were obtained from PBMCs. The clonotype originates from a woman in her twenties or thirties in good health and a related stem cell transplant donor. This chain uses TRBV18 with TRBJ2-2, with D maybe TRBD1 (5 bases). CDR3 coding DNA: TGTGCCAGCTCACCACTGGACACGTCCGGGGAGCTGTTTTTT. This translates into CASSPLDTSGELFF.